Presented here are 29 T cell receptor beta chains from one specimen sequenced in a study of CD8 T cell repertoires and HIV-1 epitope variants. The table came from immunoSEQ multiplex PCR; TCRdb's copy has only in-frame clones and leaves some out. This table has 5,000 to 6,500 clones, about 62% appearing once. For these receptors, no antigen is known. Sequenced: cultured CD8+ T cells derived from PBMCs. These receptor sequences come from a male donor with HIV.

This chain connects TRBV30 to TRBJ1-2; D uncertain. The CDR3 has 13 amino acids. The germline gives CDR1 GTSNPN, CDR2 SVGIG (reference sequence). Trimming left V 8 bases short and J 8 bases short, with 21 bases between. CDR3 sequence: CALEVRRPEGYTF. Here the CDR3 DNA reads TGTGCCCTTGAGGTGCGGCGACCAGAGGGCTACACCTTC.

The rearrangement joins TRBV27 to TRBJ2-3; a weak D match, TRBD1 (6 bases). Trimming took off 3 bases at V and 6 bases at J, with 13 bases between the two ends. The germline V gene encodes CDR1 MNHEY and CDR2 SMNVEV (reference sequence). The CDR3 has 14 amino acids. CDR3 coding DNA: TGTGCCAGCAGTTTGTGGGACAAAAGGGATACGCAGTATTTT. This translates into CASSLWDKRDTQYF.

This clone is categorized as large (0.1 to 1%). The chain combines TRBV5-6 with TRBJ1-2, with D hard to call. The CDR3 is 16 residues long. V shed 4 bases and J shed 3 bases, with 19 bases lying between them. Germline V gives CDR1 SGHDT, CDR2 YYEEEE. CDR3 amino acids: CASSPWPVELDYGYTF. The CDR3 DNA reads as TGTGCCAGCAGCCCTTGGCCGGTAGAATTGGACTATGGCTACACCTTC.

The gene calls are TRBV11-2 and TRBJ2-3, with D tentatively TRBD2 (6 bases). The V end was cut by 1 base, the J end by 4 bases, with 15 bases between. CDR1 is SGHAT and CDR2 is FQNNGV in the germline V gene. The CDR3 extends over 16 amino acids. This CDR3 reads CASSLVAGNSADTQYF. The CDR3 coding sequence is TGTGCCAGCAGCTTAGTGGCGGGAAATTCAGCAGATACGCAGTATTTT.

This clone has a single count. The chain links TRBV13 to TRBJ2-1; tentative D call: TRBD2 (6 bases). The CDR3 has 14 residues. V lost 4 bases and J lost 2, with 9 bases in between. The germline V gene encodes CDR1 PRHDT and CDR2 FYEKMQ (reference sequence). In DNA, the CDR3 is TGTGCCAGCAGCTCCGGGGGACCCTACAATGAGCAGTTCTTC. This translates into CASSSGGPYNEQFF.

The genes are TRBV6-6 and TRBJ2-2, with TRBD2 as a possible D gene (5 bases). Germline CDR1 and CDR2: MNHNY and SVGAGI (reference sequence). Trimming removed 6 bases from V and 5 bases from J, with 7 bases in between. This CDR3 comprises 12 residues. CDR3 sequence: CASRRVTGELFF. CDR3 in DNA: TGTGCCAGCAGGCGGGTAACCGGGGAGCTGTTTTTT.

This chain links TRBV28 with TRBJ2-1; 10 bases map to TRBD2. V gave up 6 bases and J gave up 8 bases; unmatched junction bases: 13. CDR3 length equals 16 residues. Germline-derived CDR1 and CDR2 are MDHEN and SYDVKM. DNA of the CDR3: TGTGCCAGCAGGCATACCAGGGGGACTAGCGCGGATGAGCAGTTCTTC. This sequence encodes CASRHTRGTSADEQFF.

The V gene is TRBV5-5, the J gene TRBJ2-1; TRBD2 aligns across 13 bases. CDR1 is SGHKS and CDR2 is YYEKEE in the germline V gene (reference sequence). The CDR3 is 16 residues long. With V trimmed by 0 bases and J by 8 bases, 5 bases remained unmatched. CDR3 bases: TGTGCCAGCAGCTTGGCCATAGGACTAGCGGGGGATGAGCAGTTCTTC. This gives the protein CASSLAIGLAGDEQFF.

The J gene is TRBJ2-7, the V gene TRBV5-4, with TRBD2 matching 9 bases. The CDR3 runs 16 residues. V was pared by 1 base and J by 7 bases, with 12 bases of the junction left unmatched. The germline CDR1 and CDR2 sequences are SGHNT and YYREEE (reference sequence). As DNA, the CDR3 is TGTGCCAGCAGCTTGCCCCTCGAAGGCGGGGGGGGTGAGCAGTACTTC. This gives the protein CASSLPLEGGGGEQYF. Together with reference TRBV5-4 and TRBJ2-7, the CDR3 gives the full variable domain: ETGVTQSPTHLIKTRGQQVTLRCSSQSGHNTVSWYQQALGQGPQFIFQYYREEENGRGNFPPRFSGLQFPNYSSELNVNALELDDSALYLCASSLPLEGGGGEQYFGPGTRLTVT.

The chain combines TRBV30 with TRBJ2-7; D unclear. V shed 4 bases and J shed 4 bases, with 8 bases lying between them. Germline V gene data show CDR1 as GTSNPN and CDR2 as SVGIG (reference sequence). This CDR3 contains 11 residues. This CDR3 reads CAWTREYEQYF. The CDR3 DNA sequence: TGTGCCTGGACTAGGGAATACGAGCAGTACTTC.

The V call is TRBV6-5, the J call TRBJ2-1; TRBD2 aligns across 14 bases. The CDR3 is 13 residues long. CDR1 is MNHEY and CDR2 is SVGAGI in the germline V gene. With V trimmed by 7 bases and J by 14 bases, 7 bases remained unmatched. For the CDR3, the DNA is TGTGCCAGCACCCAGGGACTAGCGGGAGTAGAGTTCTTC. Protein: CASTQGLAGVEFF.

The chain combines TRBV11-2 with TRBJ2-1; TRBD2 matches at 7 bases. J was trimmed by 8 bases and V by 5 bases; bases with no gene match: 12. This CDR3 is built from 15 residues. Germline CDR1 and CDR2: SGHAT and FQNNGV. CDR3 amino acids: CASSPSSGRIDEQFF. The CDR3 nucleotides read TGTGCCAGCAGCCCATCTAGCGGTAGAATCGATGAGCAGTTCTTC.

CDR3 sequence reads: CASSLAPRTGAQGYTF. The CDR3 DNA reads TGTGCCAGCAGCTTAGCGCCCCGGACAGGGGCGCAGGGCTACACCTTC. V usage is TRBV7-2 and J usage is TRBJ1-2; TRBD1 matches at 9 bases. The V and J ends lost 0 bases and 8 bases, in that order; junction bases with no gene match: 10. This CDR3 has 16 amino acids. The V gene's germline CDR1 is SGHTA and CDR2 FQGNSA. Filled out from reference TRBV7-2 and TRBJ1-2, the complete variable domain reads GAGVSQSPSNKVTEKGKDVELRCDPISGHTALYWYRQSLGQGLEFLIYFQGNSAPDKSGLPSDRFSAERTGGSVSTLTIQRTQQEDSAVYLCASSLAPRTGAQGYTFGSGTRLTVV.

This clone was observed a few times. The gene calls are TRBV19 and TRBJ2-1; 8 nucleotides line up with TRBD2. CDR1 LNHDA and CDR2 SQIVND come from the germline V gene (reference sequence). V was pared by 5 bases and J by 1 base, with 4 bases of the junction left unmatched. This CDR3 comprises 15 residues. The CDR3 nucleotides are TGTGCCAGTAGTGAGGCGGGAGGATCCTACAATGAGCAGTTCTTC. Encoded protein: CASSEAGGSYNEQFF.

V and J are TRBV7-3 and TRBJ1-2; maybe TRBD1 (6 bases). The V end lost 2 bases, the J end lost 8 bases, and 15 bases lay between the germline ends. The germline gives CDR1 SGHTA, CDR2 FQGTGA. The CDR3 sequence is 14 residues long. The CDR3 protein is CASSLQVPGEGYTF. CDR3 sequence (DNA): TGTGCCAGCAGCTTACAGGTGCCAGGGGAAGGCTACACCTTC.

This clone was seen only once. The V gene is TRBV30, the J gene TRBJ2-7; TRBD1 or TRBD2 may be the D gene (5 bases each). The CDR3 totals 13 residues. Germline CDR1 reads GTSNPN; CDR2 reads SVGIG (reference sequence). Trimming took off 3 bases at V and 3 bases at J, with 12 bases between the two ends. The CDR3 DNA reads as TGTGCCTGGAGCGGAGGACAAGACTACGAGCAGTACTTC. Its translation: CAWSGGQDYEQYF. Using reference TRBV30 and TRBJ2-7 for the parts outside the CDR3, the full variable domain is SQTIHQWPATLVQPVGSPLSLECTVEGTSNPNLYWYRQAAGRGLQLLFYSVGIGQISSEVPQNLSASRPQDRQFILSSKKLLLSDSGFYLCAWSGGQDYEQYFGPGTRLTVT.

This clone appeared once. At one boundary the junction diverges from the germline segment, which might be a read error. The chain carries TRBV5-8 and TRBJ1-2; TRBD1 matches at 7 bases. The CDR3 is 16 amino acids. Germline V lookup: CDR1 SGHTS, CDR2 YDEGEE. Here the CDR3 reads CASSQDRAGSNYGYTF. Here the CDR3 DNA reads TGCGCCAGCAGCCAAGACAGGGCAGGATCTAACTATGGCTACACCTTC.

The V call is TRBV6-1, the J call TRBJ2-1; D might be TRBD1 (5 bases). V was pared by 6 bases and J by 7 bases, with 16 bases between. This CDR3 is 14 amino acids long. Germline CDR1 is MNHNS and CDR2 is SASEGT. CDR3 DNA: TGTGCCAGCAGGGCGCTTCCCCAGGGAAATGAGCAGTTCTTC. Translating it yields CASRALPQGNEQFF.

The J gene is TRBJ2-3, the V gene TRBV11-3; D not certain. V shed 1 base and J shed 6 bases, with 17 bases lying between them. CDR1 and CDR2 from the germline V gene are SGHNT and YENEEA. This CDR3 spans 16 amino acids. CDR3 bases: TGTGCCAGCAGCTTAGGGGGTTCTCCACCCACGGATACGCAGTATTTT. It encodes CASSLGGSPPTDTQYF.

This sequence joins TRBV28 and TRBJ2-7; 10 bases are shared with TRBD1. The CDR3 totals 13 residues. J gave up 4 bases and V 6 bases, and 3 bases lay outside the gene matches. The germline V gene encodes CDR1 MDHEN and CDR2 SYDVKM. CDR3 protein: CASSPDRGYEQYF. The CDR3 DNA is TGTGCCAGCAGCCCGGACAGGGGGTACGAGCAGTACTTC.

The V gene is TRBV7-9, the J gene TRBJ1-2; the D gene is possibly TRBD1 (5 bases). Trimming took 4 bases from V and 5 from J, leaving 14 bases between them. This CDR3 contains 14 residues. Per the germline V gene, CDR1 is SEHNR and CDR2 is FQNEAQ (reference sequence). In nucleotides, the CDR3 is TGTGCCAGCAGCTCCAGGGACCTCCTATATGGCTACACCTTC. Amino acids: CASSSRDLLYGYTF.

Relative to its sample, this clone is medium-sized. The J gene is TRBJ2-5, the V gene TRBV28; D may be TRBD2 (6 bases). With 4 bases removed from V and 4 bases from J, the gap between germline ends came to 13 bases. Germline values: CDR1 MDHEN, CDR2 SYDVKM. This CDR3 has 14 amino acids. The CDR3 DNA follows: TGTGCCAGCAGTTCACCCCTGGGGGGAGAGACCCAGTACTTC. Its protein product is CASSSPLGGETQYF.

This clone was seen only a few times. The chain carries TRBV7-4 and TRBJ2-7, with 7 positions matching TRBD1. This CDR3 spans 11 amino acids. V trimming: 8 bases; J trimming: 5 bases; junction bases outside the gene matches: 3. Germline CDR1 is SGHVT and CDR2 is SQSDAQ. CDR3 protein: CASATGDEQYF. CDR3 nucleotide sequence: TGTGCCAGCGCAACAGGGGACGAGCAGTACTTC.

About this clone: Additional DNA sequences in this sample encode the identical CDR3. This chain joins TRBV6-6 and TRBJ2-2; TRBD2 matches at 7 bases. Germline CDR1 is MNHNY and CDR2 is SVGAGI (reference sequence). The CDR3 sequence is 12 residues long. Trimming removed 6 bases from V and 7 bases from J; junction bases left unmatched: 2. Written as DNA, the CDR3 is TGTGCCAGCAGGGCGGGGGTCGGGGAGCTGTTTTTT. It codes for CASRAGVGELFF.

The chain employs TRBV19 and TRBJ2-3; TRBD2 agrees at 7 bases. CDR1 and CDR2 from the germline V gene are LNHDA and SQIVND (reference sequence). The CDR3 is 15 amino acids. V gave up 5 bases and J gave up 2 bases; unmatched junction bases: 7. The CDR3 loop reads CASSAGTTLTDTQYF. The DNA for the CDR3 is TGTGCCAGTAGTGCCGGGACTACGCTCACAGATACGCAGTATTTT.

The gene calls are TRBV5-6 and TRBJ1-6; D is undetermined. V was clipped by 2 bases and J by 15 bases, with 15 bases between them. The CDR3 covers 13 residues. The V gene's germline CDR1 is SGHDT and CDR2 YYEEEE. The CDR3 nucleotides are TGTGCCAGCAGCTTAGGGCCAGCGAGCATCCTCCACTTT. Translating gives CASSLGPASILHF.

The V call is TRBV7-9, the J call TRBJ1-2; D unclear. V dropped 2 bases and J dropped 8 bases, with 12 bases sitting between them. The length of the CDR3 is 13 residues. Per the germline V gene, CDR1 is SEHNR and CDR2 is FQNEAQ (reference sequence). The CDR3 protein is CASSLSEEGGYTF. The DNA of the CDR3 is TGTGCCAGCAGCTTAAGCGAGGAGGGCGGCTACACCTTC.

This clone has only one observation. The rearrangement uses TRBV6-5 and TRBJ2-7; a weak D match, TRBD2 (5 bases). This CDR3 spans 14 amino acids. Germline V CDR1 and CDR2: MNHEY, SVGAGI. The germline V and J ends were trimmed by 6 bases and 6 bases, with 18 bases remaining between them. DNA of the CDR3: TGTGCCAGCAGGACCTACTCGGGGATAGGCGAGCAGTACTTC. Its translation is CASRTYSGIGEQYF.

This clone was seen only once. The CDR3 DNA reads TGTGCCAGCAGTTTTAATGGGGGCGGGGAGCTGTTTTTT. Translating it yields CASSFNGGGELFF. The gene calls are TRBV28 and TRBJ2-2; D is tentatively TRBD1 or TRBD2 (5 bases each). Germline values: CDR1 MDHEN, CDR2 SYDVKM. The germline V and J ends were trimmed by 3 bases and 7 bases, with 9 bases remaining between them. The CDR3 is made up of 13 amino acids.